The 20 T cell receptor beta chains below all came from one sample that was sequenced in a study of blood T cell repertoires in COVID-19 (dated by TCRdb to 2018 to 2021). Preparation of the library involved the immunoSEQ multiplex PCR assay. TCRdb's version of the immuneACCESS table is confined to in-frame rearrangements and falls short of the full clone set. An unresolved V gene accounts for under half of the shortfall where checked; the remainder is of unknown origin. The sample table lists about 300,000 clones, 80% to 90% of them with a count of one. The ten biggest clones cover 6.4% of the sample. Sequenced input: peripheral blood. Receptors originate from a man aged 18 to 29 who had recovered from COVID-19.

DNA for the CDR3: TGTGCCACCCAGGTTTATAGCGGCGCGGGAAATGAGCAGTTCTTC. Encoded protein: CATQVYSGAGNEQFF. This sequence joins TRBV19 and TRBJ2-1, with D tentatively TRBD2 (6 bases). Trimming took 10 bases from V and 7 from J, leaving 23 bases between them. The germline gives CDR1 LNHDA, CDR2 SQIVND (reference sequence). The CDR3 runs 15 residues.

CDR3: CASSTQGGTEAFF. The CDR3 nucleotides read TGTGCCAGCAGTACTCAGGGGGGTACTGAAGCTTTCTTT. The chain recombines TRBV6-5 with TRBJ1-1, with 7 bases that match TRBD1. The J segment lost 5 bases and the V segment lost 5 bases, leaving 5 bases of the junction unmatched. There are 13 residues in the CDR3. Germline assignment: CDR1 MNHEY and CDR2 SVGAGI.

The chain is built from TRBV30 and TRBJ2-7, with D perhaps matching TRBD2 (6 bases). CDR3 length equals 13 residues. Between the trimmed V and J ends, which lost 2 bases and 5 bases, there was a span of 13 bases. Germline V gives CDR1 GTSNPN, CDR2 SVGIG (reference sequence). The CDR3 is CAWSRAGRNEQYF. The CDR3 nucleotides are TGTGCCTGGAGTCGGGCAGGGAGGAACGAGCAGTACTTC.

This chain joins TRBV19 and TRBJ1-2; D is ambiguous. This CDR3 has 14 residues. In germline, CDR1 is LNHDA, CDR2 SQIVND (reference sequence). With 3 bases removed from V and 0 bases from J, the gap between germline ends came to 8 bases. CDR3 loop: CASSISVANYGYTF. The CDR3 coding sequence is TGTGCCAGTAGTATCAGCGTAGCTAACTATGGCTACACCTTC.

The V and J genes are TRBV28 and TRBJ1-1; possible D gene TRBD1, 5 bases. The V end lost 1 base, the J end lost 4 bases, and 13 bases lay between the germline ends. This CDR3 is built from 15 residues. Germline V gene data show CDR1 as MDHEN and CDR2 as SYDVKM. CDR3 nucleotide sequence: TGTGCCAGCAGTTTATCCTCGTTGGGGGGCACTGAAGCTTTCTTT. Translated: CASSLSSLGGTEAFF.

DNA of the CDR3: TGCAGTGCTAGGGACAACGAGCAGTACTTC. This translates into CSARDNEQYF. V usage is TRBV20-1 and J usage is TRBJ2-7, with D perhaps matching TRBD1 (5 bases). The V end lost 3 bases, the J end lost 5 bases, and 5 bases lay between the germline ends. CDR3 length equals 10 residues. The germline gives CDR1 DFQATT, CDR2 SNEGSKA (reference sequence).

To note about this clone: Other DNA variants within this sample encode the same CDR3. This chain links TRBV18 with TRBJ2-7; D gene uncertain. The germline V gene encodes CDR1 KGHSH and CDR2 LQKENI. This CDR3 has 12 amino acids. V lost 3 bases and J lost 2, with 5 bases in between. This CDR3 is CASSPSTYEQYF. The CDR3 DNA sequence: TGTGCCAGCTCACCTAGCACCTACGAGCAGTACTTC.

The CDR3 coding sequence is TGTGCCAGCAGCGTAGCGGGGACAGGGACCAACGAGCAGTACTTC. Protein sequence: CASSVAGTGTNEQYF. This rearrangement joins TRBV9 to TRBJ2-7; 9 positions match TRBD1. The CDR3 runs 15 residues. Germline trimming cut 0 bases from V and 5 bases from J; bases unmatched to any gene: 6. Germline CDR1 SGDLS, CDR2 YYNGEE.

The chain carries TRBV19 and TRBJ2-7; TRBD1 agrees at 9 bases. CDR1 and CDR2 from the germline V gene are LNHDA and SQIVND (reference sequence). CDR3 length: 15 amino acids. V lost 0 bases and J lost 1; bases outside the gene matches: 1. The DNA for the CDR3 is TGTGCCAGTAGTATAGAGGGACAGGGTTCCTACGAGCAGTACTTC. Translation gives CASSIEGQGSYEQYF.

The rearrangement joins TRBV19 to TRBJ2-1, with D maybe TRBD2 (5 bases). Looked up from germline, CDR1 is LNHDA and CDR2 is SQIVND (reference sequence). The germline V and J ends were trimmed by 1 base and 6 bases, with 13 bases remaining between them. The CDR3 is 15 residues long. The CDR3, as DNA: TGTGCCAGTAGTATAGGATCGGGAAGGTCCAATGAGCAGTTCTTC. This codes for CASSIGSGRSNEQFF.

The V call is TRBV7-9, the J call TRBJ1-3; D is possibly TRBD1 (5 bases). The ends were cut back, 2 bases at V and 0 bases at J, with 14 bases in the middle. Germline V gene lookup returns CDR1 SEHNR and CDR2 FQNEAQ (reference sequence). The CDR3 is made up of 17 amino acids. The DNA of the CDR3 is TGTGCCAGCAGCTTATCGCGGGGGGAGAGCTCTGGAAACACCATATATTTT. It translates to CASSLSRGESSGNTIYF.

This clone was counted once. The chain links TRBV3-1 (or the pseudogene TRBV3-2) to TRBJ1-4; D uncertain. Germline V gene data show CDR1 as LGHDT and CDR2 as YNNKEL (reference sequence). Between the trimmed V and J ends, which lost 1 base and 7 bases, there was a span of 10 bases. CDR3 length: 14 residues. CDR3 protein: CASSQGGLSEKLFF. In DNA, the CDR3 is TGTGCCAGCAGCCAAGGAGGGCTGAGTGAAAAACTGTTTTTT.

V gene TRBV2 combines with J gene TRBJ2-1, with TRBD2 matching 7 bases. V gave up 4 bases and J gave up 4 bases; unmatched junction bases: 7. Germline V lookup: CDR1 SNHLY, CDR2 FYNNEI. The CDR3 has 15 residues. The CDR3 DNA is TGTGCCAGCAGTGCCAGCGGGAAACTTTACAATGAGCAGTTCTTC. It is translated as CASSASGKLYNEQFF.

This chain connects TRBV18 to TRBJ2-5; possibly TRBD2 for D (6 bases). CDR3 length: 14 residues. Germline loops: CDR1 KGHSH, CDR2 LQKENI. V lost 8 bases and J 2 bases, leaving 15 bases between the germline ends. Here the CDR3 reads CASRPRGGQETQYF. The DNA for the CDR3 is TGTGCCAGCCGACCCCGTGGGGGGCAAGAGACCCAGTACTTC.

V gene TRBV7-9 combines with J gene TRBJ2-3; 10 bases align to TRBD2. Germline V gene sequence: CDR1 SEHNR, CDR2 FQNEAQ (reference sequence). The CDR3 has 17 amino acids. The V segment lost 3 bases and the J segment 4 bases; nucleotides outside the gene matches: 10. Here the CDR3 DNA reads TGTGCCAGCAGCTTTCGGACTAGCGGATTTATAGCAGATACGCAGTATTTT. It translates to CASSFRTSGFIADTQYF. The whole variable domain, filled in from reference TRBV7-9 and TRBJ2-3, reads DTGVSQNPRHKITKRGQNVTFRCDPISEHNRLYWYRQTLGQGPEFLTYFQNEAQLEKSRLLSDRFSAERPKGSFSTLEIQRTEQGDSAMYLCASSFRTSGFIADTQYFGPGTRLTVL.

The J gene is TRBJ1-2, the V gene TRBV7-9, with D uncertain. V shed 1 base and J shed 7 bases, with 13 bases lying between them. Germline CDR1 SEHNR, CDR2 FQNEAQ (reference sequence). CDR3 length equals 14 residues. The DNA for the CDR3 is TGTGCCAGCAGCTTAGGTCGGTTGTATCGTGGCTACACCTTC. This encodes CASSLGRLYRGYTF.

The CDR3 sequence: CATSGRMGATGELFF. The CDR3 nucleotides are TGTGCCACCAGCGGAAGAATGGGGGCCACCGGGGAGCTGTTTTTT. This chain links TRBV15 with TRBJ2-2; weak D call: TRBD1 (6 bases). V shed 5 bases and J shed 4 bases, with 14 bases lying between them. The CDR3 runs to 15 residues. Germline CDR1 LNHNV, CDR2 YYDKDF (reference sequence).

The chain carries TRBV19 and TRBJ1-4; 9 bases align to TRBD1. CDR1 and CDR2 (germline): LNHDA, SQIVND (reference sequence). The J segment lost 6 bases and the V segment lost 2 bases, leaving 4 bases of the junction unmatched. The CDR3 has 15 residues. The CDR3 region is CASSINNRGHEKLFF. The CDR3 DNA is TGTGCCAGTAGTATAAATAACAGGGGGCATGAAAAACTGTTTTTT.

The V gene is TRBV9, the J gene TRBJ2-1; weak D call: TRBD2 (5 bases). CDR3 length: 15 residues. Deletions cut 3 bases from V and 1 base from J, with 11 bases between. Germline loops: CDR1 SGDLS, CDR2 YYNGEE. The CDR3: CASSDSGGSYNEQFF. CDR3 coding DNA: TGTGCCAGCAGCGACTCCGGCGGGTCCTACAATGAGCAGTTCTTC.

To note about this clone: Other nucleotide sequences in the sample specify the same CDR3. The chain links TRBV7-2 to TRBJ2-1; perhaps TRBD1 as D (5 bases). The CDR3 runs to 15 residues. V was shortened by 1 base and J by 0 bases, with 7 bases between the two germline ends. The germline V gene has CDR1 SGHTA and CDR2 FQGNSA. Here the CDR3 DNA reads TGTGCCAGCAGCTTAGGGGGCGGCTCCTACAATGAGCAGTTCTTC. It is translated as CASSLGGGSYNEQFF.